This T cell receptor (beta chain) is from a study of vaccination effects on CD4 cells after COVID-19 (dated by TCRdb to between 2021 and 2022). Study-wide context: Across the study, the median time from the second dose to post-vaccine sampling was 72 days (range 14 to 241). SARS-CoV-2 spike-specific CD4+ TCR repertoires were compared before and after mRNA vaccination in COVID-19 convalescent patients and in infection-naive vaccine recipients. A total of more than 8 COVID-19 convalescent patients and a handful of SARS-CoV-2-naive healthy vaccine recipients were included in the full study. The Oncomine TCR Beta short-read assay on an Illumina iSeq 100 was used to sequence cultures from other donors in the study. The study at large found these results: Marked clonal contraction was observed in both infection-induced and vaccine-induced clones at late post-vaccination timepoints, consistent with waning T cell responses. Among healthy vaccine recipients, nearly all vaccine-induced clones were SARS-CoV-2 mono-reactive, and just 1 of 255 was cross-reactive with common cold coronaviruses. Limitations of the study were the small number of convalescent patients and the absence of early post-infection timepoints.

The method was the immunoSEQ multiplex PCR assay. DNA from the cultured, isolated CD4+ T cells was subjected to TCR beta CDR3 sequencing. Per the source publication's procedure: Non-productive TCR sequences were removed and reads were trimmed to the CDR3 region, keeping CDR3s of at least 7 amino acids. Antigen-specific clonotypes were identified with the MANAFEST web app by comparing expansion in peptide wells against reference cultures. Positive clones required FDR<0.05 expansion versus reference and all other wells, odds ratio above 5, and frequency above 0.1% in two replicate wells. Clonotypes significantly expanded in SARS-CoV-2 spike wells and in at least one common cold coronavirus spike condition were defined as cross-reactive. CDR3 similarity was assessed by Levenshtein distance using the stringdist R package, and unrooted trees were constructed with ape in R 3.6.1. TCRdb limited this immuneACCESS table to in-frame rearrangements with V and J called. A share of clones is missing; checked studies link under half to unresolved V genes, and the rest is unexplained. For V, J and clone size, that table is used; D and trimming come from the DNA. Counted in this sample were around 16,000 clones; around 76% of them appeared once. 18% of the sample is in the top ten clones.

V loses 2 bases at its end and J loses 0 bases; junction bases beyond the gene matches: 6. The germline V gene encodes CDR1 MNHEY and CDR2 SMNVEV (reference sequence). From cysteine to phenylalanine, the CDR3 is 16 amino acids long. Only the CDR3 region is kept as DNA, spanning 48 bases read in frame from base 1. This clone was found a few times. Its cognate antigen has yet to be identified. It has no much larger one-base neighbor in the sample; base qualities were not kept. To identify antigen-specific CD4+ T cell clonotypes by their expansion, the ViraFEST assay first stimulated PBMC with viral peptide pools and then applied TCR sequencing. After less than 13 days of culture, CD4+ T cells were isolated with the EasySep CD4+ T cell isolation kit. Each participant got two doses of an mRNA SARS-CoV-2 vaccine, either BNT162b2 or mRNA-1273. Negative nucleocapsid antibody results before and after vaccination confirmed that the healthy vaccine recipients had no prior SARS-CoV-2 infection. Each well held 1.5 million to 2 million PBMC cultured in IMDM containing 5% human AB serum, roughly 9.6 IU/ml IL-2 and gentamicin, along with around 11 ug/ml peptides. On days 3 and 7, half of the culture medium was replaced with fresh IL-2-containing medium. Unless noted otherwise, every peptide stimulation condition was cultured in triplicate wells. Using Ficoll-Paque Plus gradient centrifugation, PBMC were separated from whole blood and then either used fresh or cryopreserved at -140C. The overlapping peptide pools covered the spike proteins of SARS-CoV-2 and of the common cold coronaviruses HCoV-NL63, HCoV-OC43 and HCoV-229E. Genomic DNA was extracted from cultured CD4+ T cells with the QIAamp micro DNA kit.

Material: CD4+ T cells from PBMCs cultured with HCoV-NL63 spike peptides, obtained after COVID-19 vaccination. The cell subset or site label of this sample denotes: HCoV-NL63 spike overlapping peptide pool stimulation. Recombination connected TRBV27 to TRBJ2-7; 8 junctional bases match TRBD2. This receptor was taken from a human donor who received a COVID-19 vaccine. The CDR3 loop reads CASSLASGRLSYEQYF. The sequence in DNA is TGTGCCAGCAGTTTAGCGAGCGGGAGACTCTCCTACGAGCAGTACTTC.